Each of the 10 T cell receptor beta chains below was sequenced from the same sample in a study of immune evolution from preneoplasia to lung adenocarcinoma. Sequenced by immunoSEQ multiplex PCR; TCRdb stores in-frame clones only, minus some. The repertoire has approximately 26,000 clones, around 74% of them found once; the top ten carry around 6%. The sample comprised FFPE invasive lung adenocarcinoma tissue. Receptors were obtained from a person between 60 and 70 years old with invasive lung adenocarcinoma. Some clones in this sample may be carry-over from other donors' samples.

This clone was detected a few times. The chain carries TRBV7-2 and TRBJ1-1; D may be TRBD1 (5 bases). The germline V gene encodes CDR1 SGHTA and CDR2 FQGNSA. Trimming removed 5 bases from V and 0 bases from J, with 16 bases in between. The CDR3 length is 16 residues. DNA for the CDR3: TGTGCCAGCAGCCCAGGGTGGAGTCCCGTGAACACTGAAGCTTTCTTT. Protein sequence: CASSPGWSPVNTEAFF.

The chain uses TRBV7-9 and TRBJ1-2, with no clear D. Looked up from germline, CDR1 is SEHNR and CDR2 is FQNEAQ (reference sequence). The V end lost 2 bases, the J end lost 5 bases, and 12 bases lay between the germline ends. CDR3 length: 14 amino acids. The CDR3 loop is CASSLSKREYGYTF. CDR3 DNA sequence: TGTGCCAGCAGCTTATCCAAACGGGAATATGGCTACACCTTC.

The J gene is TRBJ2-5, the V gene TRBV5-4, with a tentative D call TRBD1 (6 bases). The CDR3 contains 13 residues. V was shortened by 4 bases and J by 5 bases, with 12 bases between the two germline ends. Germline assignment: CDR1 SGHNT and CDR2 YYREEE (reference sequence). Here the CDR3 reads CASSNRVGETQYF. DNA of the CDR3: TGTGCCAGCAGCAACAGGGTTGGGGAGACCCAGTACTTC.

This clone appeared a few times. V gene TRBV7-2 combines with J gene TRBJ1-3; 7 nucleotides line up with TRBD1. Trimming removed 7 bases from V and 4 bases from J; junction bases left unmatched: 10. The CDR3 totals 15 residues. Germline V gives CDR1 SGHTA, CDR2 FQGNSA. The CDR3 nucleotides are TGTGCCAGCACCGTATACAGGGGAACCGGAAACACCATATATTTT. Residues: CASTVYRGTGNTIYF.

The chain has TRBV2 and TRBJ1-4; tentatively, D is TRBD1 (6 bases). This CDR3 has 15 residues. Trimming took 5 bases from V and 3 from J, leaving 13 bases between them. Germline loops: CDR1 SNHLY, CDR2 FYNNEI. CDR3 sequence reads: CASSLQGSSNEKLFF. CDR3 coding DNA: TGTGCCAGCAGTCTACAGGGTTCATCTAATGAAAAACTGTTTTTT.

The CDR3 loop reads CASSLDRIAGATDTQYF. The CDR3 DNA is TGTGCCAGCAGCTTAGATCGAATAGCGGGAGCCACAGATACGCAGTATTTT. This chain connects TRBV11-2 to TRBJ2-3; 9 bases map to TRBD2. This CDR3 comprises 17 residues. The V and J ends lost 0 bases and 2 bases, in that order; junction bases with no gene match: 6. Germline lookup yields CDR1 SGHAT and CDR2 FQNNGV.

The table lists this clone with a few counts. J is TRBJ1-1 and V is TRBV28; D uncertain. CDR1 and CDR2 from the germline V gene are MDHEN and SYDVKM. V shed 2 bases and J shed 0 bases, with 10 bases lying between them. The CDR3 has 15 amino acids. The chain's CDR3 is CASSLNEIMNTEAFF. The CDR3 nucleotides read TGTGCCAGCAGTTTAAATGAGATCATGAACACTGAAGCTTTCTTT.

The chain carries TRBV7-9 and TRBJ1-1; possibly TRBD1 for D (6 bases). The germline CDR1 and CDR2 sequences are SEHNR and FQNEAQ (reference sequence). The V end was cut by 8 bases, the J end by 8 bases, with 18 bases between. The length of the CDR3 is 13 residues. CDR3 region: CASYLQGRSEAFF. Written as DNA, the CDR3 is TGTGCCAGCTACCTGCAGGGGAGAAGCGAAGCTTTCTTT. The full variable domain, with the rest looked up from reference TRBV7-9 and TRBJ1-1, is DTGVSQNPRHKITKRGQNVTFRCDPISEHNRLYWYRQTLGQGPEFLTYFQNEAQLEKSRLLSDRFSAERPKGSFSTLEIQRTEQGDSAMYLCASYLQGRSEAFFGQGTRLTVV.

In the case of this clone: Compared with germline, one end of the junction differs, possibly owing to a read error. The chain joins TRBV28 to TRBJ2-7; D call uncertain. Per the germline V gene, CDR1 is MDHEN and CDR2 is SYDVKM. This CDR3 contains 10 residues. The CDR3 reads CASASSSLAF. CDR3 sequence (DNA): TGTGCCAGCGCGAGTTCGAGCCTGGCCTTC.

The chain carries TRBV29-1 and TRBJ2-7, with D unresolved. The V and J ends lost 1 base and 3 bases respectively, with 10 bases between them. This CDR3 contains 13 residues. Germline V gene lookup returns CDR1 SQVTM and CDR2 ANQGSEA. CDR3 in amino acids: CSVEAQADYEQYF. The CDR3 DNA follows: TGCAGCGTTGAAGCTCAGGCTGACTACGAGCAGTACTTC.